The entry that follows covers one T cell receptor (beta chain) sequence. This beta chain represents an off-target read in a library built for alpha chains; its size is of limited meaning. The sample belongs to a study of spatial heterogeneity in lung cancer. Using its own MiXCR run on the 5' RACE reads, TCRdb lists one record per CDR3 protein. The sample lists about 8,600 distinct CDR3 sequences, 4.6% occurring once. The CDR3 sequence is 15 residues long. The germline V and J ends were trimmed by 4 bases and 1 base, with 16 bases remaining between them. Per germline, CDR1 DFQATT and CDR2 SNEGSKA (reference sequence). Time point: sample taken at primary tumor resection. Whole RNA, which was extracted from tumor, nontumor lung tissue or frozen PBMC, was sequenced without any cell sorting. The donor group consisted of around 66 patients who had untreated, early-stage non-small cell lung cancer.

This chain uses TRBV20-1 with TRBJ1-1, with D perhaps matching TRBD1 (5 bases). The sequence was collected from a male donor with early-stage non-small cell lung cancer. Sequenced here: PBMCs, sampled at surgery. CDR3: CSAKPVGQGNTEAFF. The CDR3 DNA is TGCAGTGCTAAACCAGTGGGCCAGGGGAACACTGAAGCTTTCTTT.